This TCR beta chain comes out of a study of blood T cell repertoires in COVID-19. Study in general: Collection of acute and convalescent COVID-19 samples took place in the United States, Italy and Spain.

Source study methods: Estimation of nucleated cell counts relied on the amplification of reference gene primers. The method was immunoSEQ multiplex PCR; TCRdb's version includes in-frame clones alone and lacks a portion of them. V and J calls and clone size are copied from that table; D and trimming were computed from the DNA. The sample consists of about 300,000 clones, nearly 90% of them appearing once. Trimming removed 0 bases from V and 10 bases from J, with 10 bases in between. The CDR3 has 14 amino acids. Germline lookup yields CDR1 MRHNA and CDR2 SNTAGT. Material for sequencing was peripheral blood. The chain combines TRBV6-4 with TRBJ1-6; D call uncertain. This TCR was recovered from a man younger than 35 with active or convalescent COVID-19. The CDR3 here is CASSDSGDRSPLHF. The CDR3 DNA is TGTGCCAGCAGTGACTCGGGAGATCGGTCACCCCTCCACTTT.